The clone carrying this T cell receptor beta chain was seen at least ten times. A single record per CDR3 protein comes from TCRdb applying MiXCR to the 5' RACE reads. The repertoire includes approximately 70,000 distinct CDR3 sequences, less than 9.5% of them detected once, and 1.9% sits in the top ten. This sample is drawn from a study of spatial heterogeneity in lung cancer. Time point: blood at routine non-recurrence follow-up after resection. This TCR was sampled from a female donor with early-stage non-small cell lung cancer. This specimen consisted of PBMCs, obtained at follow-up.

The CDR3 DNA is TGTGCCAGCAGCGTAGCAAACCGCGGGACTCTCTCCTACAATGAGCAGTTCTTC. Translation gives CASSVANRGTLSYNEQFF. The chain has TRBV9 and TRBJ2-1; a possible D gene is TRBD2 (6 bases). V was trimmed by 0 bases and J by 0 bases, leaving 16 bases between them. This CDR3 has 18 amino acids. Germline CDR1 is SGDLS and CDR2 is YYNGEE.